The clone carrying this TCR beta chain turned up a few times. Its antigen is currently unknown. Regarding treatment: approximately nine-day PBMC culture with coronavirus spike peptide pools or control peptides (ViraFEST assay). Oncomine TCR Beta short-read sequencing was applied to DNA from cultured CD4+ T cells. Researchers extracted genomic DNA from CD4+ T cells that had been cultured. In TCRdb, the PCR reads were re-called with MiXCR into one record per CDR3 protein. This sample has 10,000 or so distinct CDR3 sequences; 28% occur once, and the top ten carry about 15%. The V end lost 3 bases, the J end lost 7 bases, and 9 bases lay between the germline ends. There are 12 residues in the CDR3. This specimen comes from a study of vaccination and CD4 T cells after COVID-19.

The clonotype was recovered from a human donor who had recovered from COVID-19. The sample here was CD4+ T cells from blood, cultured in vitro, taken after SARS-CoV-2 vaccination. This sequence joins TRBV12-3 or TRBV12-4 and TRBJ1-2; D is unresolved. CDR3 protein: CASSFRSRGYTF. In nucleotides, the CDR3 is TGTGCCAGCAGTTTCAGATCTCGTGGCTACACCTTC.